The 22 T cell receptor beta chains in this list originate from one sample, sequenced in a study of blood T cell repertoires in COVID-19. Sequencing used immunoSEQ multiplex PCR; TCRdb keeps in-frame clones, though not all of them. The table records some 310,000 clones, roughly 90% of them present only once. The sample comprised peripheral blood. Receptors originate from a woman in her thirties or forties with COVID-19, enrolled during active disease.

The J gene is TRBJ1-5, the V gene TRBV2; perhaps TRBD1 as D (5 bases). The CDR3 extends over 14 amino acids. CDR1 and CDR2 from the germline V gene are SNHLY and FYNNEI. V dropped 7 bases and J dropped 2 bases, with 12 bases sitting between them. The CDR3 coding sequence is TGTGCCAGCACCTCGACAGTAGGCAATCAGCCCCAGCATTTT. Translated, it gives CASTSTVGNQPQHF.

The chain recombines TRBV29-1 with TRBJ2-7; the match to TRBD1 covers 8 bases. Germline loops: CDR1 SQVTM, CDR2 ANQGSEA. J was trimmed by 3 bases and V by 4 bases; bases with no gene match: 5. This CDR3 is built from 13 residues. As DNA, the CDR3 is TGCAGCGTTGCCGGACAGGGAGGCTACGAGCAGTACTTC. It yields the protein CSVAGQGGYEQYF.

The CDR3 loop is CASSTRTGLSNQPQHF. In DNA, the CDR3 is TGTGCCAGTAGTACCCGGACAGGGCTTAGCAATCAGCCCCAGCATTTT. V gene TRBV19 combines with J gene TRBJ1-5, with 8 positions matching TRBD1. Germline assignment: CDR1 LNHDA and CDR2 SQIVND (reference sequence). Trimming took 4 bases from V and 0 from J; bases not matched to a gene: 5. This CDR3 has 16 amino acids.

This chain links TRBV5-6 with TRBJ2-2; 10 bases fit TRBD1. The J segment lost 5 bases and the V segment lost 4 bases, leaving 11 bases of the junction unmatched. CDR1 is SGHDT, CDR2 YYEEEE, per germline. This CDR3 has 17 amino acids. DNA for the CDR3: TGTGCCAGCAGCGGAAGACAGGGGGCATACCGAACCGGGGAGCTGTTTTTT. Translating gives CASSGRQGAYRTGELFF.

The rearrangement uses TRBV7-8 and TRBJ1-4; 7 nucleotides match TRBD1. V lost 8 bases to trimming and J lost 4 bases; unmatched junction nucleotides: 4. The length of the CDR3 is 13 residues. Germline V gene sequence: CDR1 SGHVS, CDR2 FQNEAQ. CDR3 protein: CASRGQLNEKLFF. The CDR3 region has the DNA TGTGCCAGCCGGGGACAGCTTAATGAAAAACTGTTTTTT.

The chain combines TRBV28 with TRBJ2-7; 7 positions match TRBD1. The CDR3 runs 15 residues. Per germline, CDR1 MDHEN and CDR2 SYDVKM. The junction had 7 bases not matched to a gene; V was cut back by 3 bases and J by 2 bases. The DNA of the CDR3 is TGTGCCAGCAGTTTCGGGACAGACTCACCCTACGAGCAGTACTTC. Translating it yields CASSFGTDSPYEQYF.

V is TRBV28 and J is TRBJ1-1; D is ambiguous. CDR3 length: 12 residues. V gave up 6 bases and J gave up 2 bases, with 7 bases separating them. Per germline, CDR1 MDHEN and CDR2 SYDVKM. DNA of the CDR3: TGTGCCAGCAGGAGGGTTAACACTGAAGCTTTCTTT. This sequence encodes CASRRVNTEAFF.

The chain joins TRBV28 to TRBJ1-5, with D possibly being TRBD1 (6 bases). From germline, CDR1 is MDHEN and CDR2 SYDVKM. The CDR3 totals 15 residues. The V end lost 2 bases, the J end lost 5 bases, and 13 bases lay between the germline ends. The DNA of the CDR3 is TGTGCCAGCAGTTTAGATAACAGGGCGTATCAGCCCCAGCATTTT. Protein sequence: CASSLDNRAYQPQHF.

The chain is built from TRBV5-4 and TRBJ2-1; a possible D gene is TRBD2 (5 bases). The V end was cut by 0 bases, the J end by 7 bases, with 20 bases between. This CDR3 has 17 residues. Germline V gene data show CDR1 as SGHNT and CDR2 as YYREEE (reference sequence). The CDR3: CASSLDLGRGGENEQFF. As DNA, the CDR3 is TGTGCCAGCAGCTTGGATTTGGGCAGAGGTGGGGAGAATGAGCAGTTCTTC.

The chain carries TRBV5-1 and TRBJ2-2; perhaps TRBD1 as D (6 bases). This CDR3 has 16 residues. V shed 0 bases and J shed 1 base, with 10 bases lying between them. CDR1 and CDR2 (germline): SGHRS, YFSETQ. The CDR3 region is CASSLGPGQNTGELFF. CDR3 nucleotide sequence: TGCGCCAGCAGCTTGGGACCGGGACAGAACACCGGGGAGCTGTTTTTT.

The chain carries TRBV6-5 and TRBJ1-2; the D gene is possibly TRBD1 (6 bases). This CDR3 has 12 residues. Germline V gene data show CDR1 as MNHEY and CDR2 as SVGAGI. V was cut by 5 bases and J by 8 bases, with 12 bases left in between. Here the CDR3 reads CASSPRTEGYTF. The CDR3 DNA sequence: TGTGCCAGCAGTCCACGGACAGAAGGCTACACCTTC.

The genes are TRBV18 and TRBJ1-5; 8 positions agree with TRBD1. Germline loops: CDR1 KGHSH, CDR2 LQKENI. The CDR3 contains 13 residues. Germline trimming cut 4 bases from V and 6 bases from J; bases unmatched to any gene: 2. The CDR3 region is CASSLDRAQPQHF. CDR3 DNA sequence: TGTGCCAGCTCACTGGACAGGGCTCAGCCCCAGCATTTT. Together with reference TRBV18 and TRBJ1-5, the CDR3 gives the full variable domain: NAGVMQNPRHLVRRRGQEARLRCSPMKGHSHVYWYRQLPEEGLKFMVYLQKENIIDESGMPKERFSAEFPKEGPSILRIQQVVRGDSAAYFCASSLDRAQPQHFGDGTRLSIL.

V usage is TRBV29-1 and J usage is TRBJ1-5, with unresolved D. The CDR3 is made up of 13 amino acids. CDR1 is SQVTM, CDR2 ANQGSEA, per germline. V gave up 7 bases and J gave up 4 bases, with 14 bases separating them. The CDR3: CSARGGSNQPQHF. The CDR3 bases are TGCAGCGCCCGAGGTGGCAGTAATCAGCCCCAGCATTTT.

This CDR3 is CASSLGRRLAGGTYEQYF. Written as DNA, the CDR3 is TGTGCCAGCAGCTTAGGCCGCCGACTAGCGGGGGGTACCTACGAGCAGTACTTC. This chain links TRBV7-2 with TRBJ2-7; 13 bases are a match to TRBD2. J lost 2 bases, V lost 1 base, and 8 bases had no gene match. Germline V lookup: CDR1 SGHTA, CDR2 FQGNSA. This CDR3 comprises 18 residues. The whole variable domain, filled in from reference TRBV7-2 and TRBJ2-7, reads GAGVSQSPSNKVTEKGKDVELRCDPISGHTALYWYRQSLGQGLEFLIYFQGNSAPDKSGLPSDRFSAERTGGSVSTLTIQRTQQEDSAVYLCASSLGRRLAGGTYEQYFGPGTRLTVT.

The genes are TRBV5-8 and TRBJ2-5; 8 bases match TRBD1. V dropped 4 bases and J dropped 5; count of bases not matched to a gene: 10. The CDR3 contains 15 residues. Germline-derived CDR1 and CDR2 are SGHTS and YDEGEE. CDR3 DNA sequence: TGTGCCAGCAGCATAAGGACAGGGTACCGGGAGACCCAGTACTTC. This gives the protein CASSIRTGYRETQYF.

The count of this clone is one. The J gene is TRBJ2-7, the V gene TRBV10-3; perhaps TRBD2 as D (5 bases). The CDR3 runs 13 residues. V was cut by 10 bases and J by 0 bases, with 13 bases left in between. The V gene's germline CDR1 is ENHRY and CDR2 SYGVKD. CDR3 sequence reads: CATDTGVSYEQYF. CDR3 DNA: TGTGCCACCGATACCGGGGTCTCCTACGAGCAGTACTTC.

The V call is TRBV10-3, the J call TRBJ2-1, with TRBD1 identical over 8 bases. CDR3 length: 17 amino acids. Germline V gives CDR1 ENHRY, CDR2 SYGVKD. The V segment lost 3 bases and the J segment 7 bases; nucleotides outside the gene matches: 14. CDR3 coding DNA: TGTGCCATCAGTGAATATGTCGATGGGACAGGCAGTAATGAGCAGTTCTTC. It translates to CAISEYVDGTGSNEQFF.

This clone was found once. The chain carries TRBV28 and TRBJ1-2, with a tentative D call TRBD1 (5 bases). The V end lost 5 bases, the J end lost 5 bases, and 24 bases lay between the germline ends. There are 17 residues in the CDR3. The germline CDR1 and CDR2 sequences are MDHEN and SYDVKM. For the CDR3, the DNA is TGTGCCAGCAGTCTCGCGGGGGGGGAATCGCTACTATATGGCTACACCTTC. It codes for CASSLAGGESLLYGYTF.

The chain combines TRBV28 with TRBJ1-5; weak D call: TRBD1 (6 bases). Per germline, CDR1 MDHEN and CDR2 SYDVKM. The V end was cut by 3 bases, the J end by 0 bases, with 9 bases between. The CDR3 has 15 residues. The CDR3 sequence is CASSFGQYSNQPQHF. In nucleotides, the CDR3 is TGTGCCAGCAGTTTTGGACAGTATAGCAATCAGCCCCAGCATTTT.

The CDR3 DNA reads TGTGCCAGCAGCTTAGGCGGGGACACTGAAGCTTTCTTT. Protein sequence: CASSLGGDTEAFF. V is TRBV13 and J is TRBJ1-1; D is ambiguous. The CDR3 spans 13 residues. CDR1 is PRHDT, CDR2 FYEKMQ, per germline (reference sequence). Trimming stripped 0 bases from V and 3 bases from J, with 5 bases between. Drawing the rest from reference TRBV13 and TRBJ1-1, the complete variable domain is AAGVIQSPRHLIKEKRETATLKCYPIPRHDTVYWYQQGPGQDPQFLISFYEKMQSDKGSIPDRFSAQQFSDYHSELNMSSLELGDSALYFCASSLGGDTEAFFGQGTRLTVV.

The V and J genes are TRBV27 and TRBJ1-5; perhaps TRBD1 as D (6 bases). V was cut by 8 bases and J by 6 bases, with 17 bases left in between. Germline lookup yields CDR1 MNHEY and CDR2 SMNVEV (reference sequence). The CDR3 contains 14 residues. CDR3 bases: TGTGCCAGCGGAAAAAACAGGGTTATTCAGCCCCAGCATTTT. Protein: CASGKNRVIQPQHF.

This rearrangement joins TRBV19 to TRBJ1-5; no definite D call. V lost 3 bases, J lost 8 bases, and 14 bases lay in between. CDR1 is LNHDA, CDR2 SQIVND, per germline (reference sequence). The CDR3 totals 14 residues. Here the CDR3 reads CASSIEAGGKPQHF. The CDR3 nucleotides are TGTGCCAGTAGTATCGAAGCGGGAGGGAAGCCCCAGCATTTT.